This T cell receptor beta chain was recorded in a study of glioma-infiltrating T cells. CDR3 length: 16 residues. The junction had 12 bases not matched to a gene; V was cut back by 3 bases and J by 8 bases. Germline V gives CDR1 MNHEY, CDR2 SMNVEV (reference sequence). Points from the study as a whole: Only very few CDR3 sequences appeared in both tissue and blood.

This clonotype was found once. As yet, its antigen is unknown. Amplification of TCR alpha and beta CDR3 regions from RNA used iRepertoire nested multiplex PCR. MiXCR, applied by TCRdb to the multiplex PCR reads, yields one record per CDR3 protein. The sample consists of about 400,000 distinct CDR3 sequences, less than 50% of them appearing once. Sequencing was performed on glioma tissue, nonneoplastic brain tissue, or PBMCs (not recorded which). The chain employs TRBV27 and TRBJ1-4, with 7 bases lining up with TRBD1. The sequence was obtained from a human donor with low-grade glioma or glioblastoma, undergoing nonglioma brain surgery, or in good health (not recorded which). CDR3 in amino acids: CASSFVRGAGWEKLFF. CDR3 DNA: TGTGCCAGCAGTTTTGTCAGGGGGGCGGGTTGGGAAAAACTGTTTTTT.